The 4 T cell receptor beta chains listed next were all sequenced from one sample in a study of blood T cell repertoires in COVID-19. Clones were sequenced by immunoSEQ multiplex PCR, and TCRdb holds only the in-frame ones, with some missing. The data show 300,000 to 450,000 clones, with roughly 86% seen just once and under 11% held by the top ten. Sequencing was done on a sample of peripheral blood. Every receptor here comes from a woman in her twenties or thirties with COVID-19, enrolled during active disease.

J is TRBJ1-2 and V is TRBV3-1 (or the pseudogene TRBV3-2); 7 bases fit TRBD1. Looked up from germline, CDR1 is LGHDT and CDR2 is YNNKEL (reference sequence). This CDR3 comprises 15 residues. Unmatched junction bases numbered 9, after V lost 4 bases and J lost 4 bases. The DNA of the CDR3 is TGTGCCAGCAGCCTGGCAGGGGGATTGGGCTATGGCTACACCTTC. Residues: CASSLAGGLGYGYTF.

The CDR3 sequence is CASSLLSGPGEKQYF. CDR3 DNA sequence: TGTGCCAGCAGTTTATTATCGGGGCCGGGAGAGAAGCAGTACTTC. The chain carries TRBV27 and TRBJ2-7; a possible D gene is TRBD2 (6 bases). Trimming took 1 base from V and 8 from J, leaving 18 bases between them. Per germline, CDR1 MNHEY and CDR2 SMNVEV (reference sequence). The CDR3 totals 15 residues.

This chain connects TRBV11-2 to TRBJ2-2, with D possibly matching TRBD1 (7 bases). Germline CDR1 reads SGHAT; CDR2 reads FQNNGV. The CDR3 extends over 14 amino acids. The V end lost 3 bases, the J end lost 5 bases, and 10 bases lay between the germline ends. CDR3 in amino acids: CASSFRGETGELFF. As DNA, the CDR3 is TGTGCCAGCAGCTTCAGGGGGGAAACCGGGGAGCTGTTTTTT.

This rearrangement joins TRBV10-3 to TRBJ1-1, with TRBD1 as a possible D gene (6 bases). The V and J ends lost 0 bases and 10 bases respectively, with 15 bases between them. The CDR3 is made up of 14 amino acids. Germline lookup yields CDR1 ENHRY and CDR2 SYGVKD. The CDR3 protein is CAISESRGAFGAFF. CDR3 DNA sequence: TGTGCCATCAGTGAGTCGCGGGGGGCCTTCGGAGCTTTCTTT.